This TCR beta chain appears in the sequencing data of a study of OX40 agonist ivuxolimab in advanced cancers. Germline values: CDR1 SGHRS, CDR2 YFSETQ. CDR3 length equals 11 residues. V was pared by 6 bases and J by 5 bases, with 8 bases between. Sequencing was performed with immunoSEQ multiplex PCR; in TCRdb, only in-frame clones are kept and a portion is missing. The data contain roughly 40,000 clones, 85% to 90% of them seen just once; the ten biggest clones take up less than 25%. The chain combines TRBV5-1 with TRBJ1-1; the D is unclear. The material was CD4+ or CD8+ T cells sorted from blood, obtained in a trial of the OX40 agonist ivuxolimab. The sequence came from an adult with an advanced solid tumor such as melanoma, head and neck, liver or kidney cancer. The CDR3: CASTLGTEAFF. The CDR3 DNA follows: TGCGCCAGCACGCTGGGGACTGAAGCTTTCTTT.